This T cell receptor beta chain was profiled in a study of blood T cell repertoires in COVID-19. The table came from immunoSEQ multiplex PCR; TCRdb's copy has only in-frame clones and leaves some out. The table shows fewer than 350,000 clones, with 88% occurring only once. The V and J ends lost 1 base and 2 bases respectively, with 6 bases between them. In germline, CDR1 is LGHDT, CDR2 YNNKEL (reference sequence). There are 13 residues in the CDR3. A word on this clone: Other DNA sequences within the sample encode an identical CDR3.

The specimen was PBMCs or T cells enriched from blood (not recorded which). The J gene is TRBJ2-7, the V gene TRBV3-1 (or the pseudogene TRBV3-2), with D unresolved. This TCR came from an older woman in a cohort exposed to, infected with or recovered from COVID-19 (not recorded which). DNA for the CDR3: TGTGCCAGCAGCCAAGGTACAGCCTACGAGCAGTACTTC. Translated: CASSQGTAYEQYF.